These 15 T cell receptor beta chains share one sample of origin, sequenced in a study of cytomegalovirus exposure and HLA in healthy donors. 13 Jbeta primers and 60 Vbeta primers were used for the PCR. Here immunoSEQ multiplex PCR was the method, and the copy in TCRdb shows in-frame clones only, minus some. The sample includes 85,000 to 130,000 clones, roughly 88% seen only once; the top ten take more than 0.95%. The sequenced material came from PBMCs. The receptors here all came from a young woman in good health and CMV-seronegative.

V usage is TRBV6-6 and J usage is TRBJ2-7; 11 bases align to TRBD1. The CDR3 length is 14 residues. The J segment lost 4 bases and the V segment lost 6 bases, leaving 5 bases of the junction unmatched. Germline-derived CDR1 and CDR2 are MNHNY and SVGAGI (reference sequence). The CDR3 bases are TGTGCCAGCAGGGGCCGGGACAGGGGGTACGAGCAGTACTTC. Translating it yields CASRGRDRGYEQYF.

This chain links TRBV11-2 with TRBJ1-2, with 8 bases matching TRBD1. Looked up from germline, CDR1 is SGHAT and CDR2 is FQNNGV. J gave up 8 bases and V 5 bases, and 10 bases lay outside the gene matches. CDR3 size: 14 residues. The CDR3 loop reads CASSIPDRVDGYTF. The CDR3 nucleotides are TGTGCCAGCAGCATACCGGACAGGGTGGACGGCTACACCTTC.

The chain uses TRBV30 and TRBJ1-2, with D possibly TRBD1 on 6 matching bases. The CDR3 is made up of 13 amino acids. V was pared by 5 bases and J by 5 bases, with 15 bases between. CDR1 GTSNPN and CDR2 SVGIG come from the germline V gene (reference sequence). CDR3 bases: TGTGCCTGGGATACAGGGTCGGGGTATGGCTACACCTTC. Protein sequence: CAWDTGSGYGYTF.

This sequence joins TRBV6-6 and TRBJ1-1, with D possibly matching TRBD1 (6 bases). Trimming removed 7 bases from V and 0 bases from J, with 18 bases in between. Germline CDR1 reads MNHNY; CDR2 reads SVGAGI (reference sequence). The CDR3 spans 16 residues. The CDR3 DNA follows: TGTGCCAGCACGGGACACAGAGCTGACATGAACACTGAAGCTTTCTTT. It specifies CASTGHRADMNTEAFF.

This rearrangement joins TRBV28 to TRBJ2-1; 7 positions match TRBD2. This CDR3 comprises 15 residues. From germline, CDR1 is MDHEN and CDR2 SYDVKM. V lost 5 bases, J lost 4 bases, and 8 bases stayed unmatched. CDR3 amino acids: CASSEGGPAYNEQFF. The DNA of the CDR3 is TGTGCCAGCAGTGAGGGAGGGCCTGCATACAATGAGCAGTTCTTC.

J is TRBJ2-2 and V is TRBV7-6, with a weak D call TRBD1 (6 bases). The length of the CDR3 is 15 residues. V lost 5 bases and J 5 bases, leaving 15 bases between the germline ends. Germline-derived CDR1 and CDR2 are SGHVS and FNYEAQ. CDR3 in amino acids: CASSPRLGGTGELFF. DNA of the CDR3: TGTGCCAGCAGCCCCCGGTTAGGGGGTACCGGGGAGCTGTTTTTT.

The chain carries TRBV7-9 and TRBJ2-1, with D perhaps matching TRBD2 (6 bases). Between the trimmed V and J ends, which lost 2 bases and 6 bases, there was a span of 14 bases. The CDR3 spans 15 residues. Per the germline V gene, CDR1 is SEHNR and CDR2 is FQNEAQ (reference sequence). The chain's CDR3 is CASSLYSGVGNEQFF. The CDR3 coding sequence is TGTGCCAGCAGCTTATACTCGGGAGTGGGCAATGAGCAGTTCTTC.

In regard to this clone: The sample has other DNA sequences that encode this CDR3 too. This chain connects TRBV7-2 to TRBJ2-3; D is perhaps TRBD2 (6 bases). Germline-derived CDR1 and CDR2 are SGHTA and FQGNSA. The CDR3 is 14 amino acids. Trimming removed 0 bases from V and 6 bases from J, with 10 bases in between. The CDR3 region has the DNA TGTGCCAGCAGCTTAGCGGGAGGTACCGATACGCAGTATTTT. As protein: CASSLAGGTDTQYF. Variable domain in full (rest from reference TRBV7-2 and TRBJ2-3): GAGVSQSPSNKVTEKGKDVELRCDPISGHTALYWYRQSLGQGLEFLIYFQGNSAPDKSGLPSDRFSAERTGGSVSTLTIQRTQQEDSAVYLCASSLAGGTDTQYFGPGTRLTVL.

In this sample, this clone turned up once. V is TRBV28 and J is TRBJ2-1, with 9 bases that match TRBD2. Germline assignment: CDR1 MDHEN and CDR2 SYDVKM. The CDR3 spans 17 residues. Trimming cost V 0 bases and J 4 bases; bases outside gene matches: 7. The CDR3 spells CASSLWASGGWYNEQFF. In nucleotides, the CDR3 is TGTGCCAGCAGTTTATGGGCCAGCGGGGGGTGGTACAATGAGCAGTTCTTC. Combining the CDR3 with reference TRBV28 and TRBJ2-1 gives the whole variable domain DVKVTQSSRYLVKRTGEKVFLECVQDMDHENMFWYRQDPGLGLRLIYFSYDVKMKEKGDIPEGYSVSREKKERFSLILESASTNQTSMYLCASSLWASGGWYNEQFFGPGTRLTVL.

V usage is TRBV5-4 and J usage is TRBJ2-5; the match to TRBD2 covers 9 bases. The end of the DNA is better explained by TRBJ2-7, so the J call may be wrong. CDR1 and CDR2 (germline): SGHNT, YYREEE (reference sequence). This CDR3 spans 15 amino acids. The CDR3 is CASSLLSGGDYEQYF. The CDR3 nucleotides read TGTGCCAGCAGCTTACTTAGCGGGGGAGACTACGAGCAGTACTTC.

J is TRBJ2-2 and V is TRBV5-1, with 7 bases fitting TRBD2. V shed 5 bases, J shed 2 bases, and the junction held 9 bases outside the gene matches. The CDR3 sequence is 16 residues long. Germline V lookup: CDR1 SGHRS, CDR2 YFSETQ. The CDR3 DNA reads as TGCGCCAGCAGTAGGGGCGGGAGAAGTAACACCGGGGAGCTGTTTTTT. Amino acid sequence: CASSRGGRSNTGELFF.

This clone appeared a single time. The rearrangement joins TRBV5-1 to TRBJ2-3; D is unresolved. Germline values: CDR1 SGHRS, CDR2 YFSETQ. This CDR3 has 13 amino acids. The V and J ends lost 3 bases and 2 bases respectively, with 7 bases between them. The CDR3 protein is CASSSSNTDTQYF. DNA for the CDR3: TGCGCCAGCAGCTCCTCTAACACAGATACGCAGTATTTT.

V usage is TRBV6-1 and J usage is TRBJ1-5; the D is unclear. Germline-derived CDR1 and CDR2 are MNHNS and SASEGT. The CDR3 extends over 15 amino acids. V lost 4 bases to trimming and J lost 0 bases, with 10 bases between them. This CDR3 reads CASSVDGNSNQPQHF. The CDR3 DNA follows: TGTGCCAGCAGTGTTGACGGGAATAGCAATCAGCCCCAGCATTTT.

Concerning this clone: The sample carries other DNA sequences with the same CDR3. V gene TRBV6-4 combines with J gene TRBJ2-3, with TRBD1 as a possible D gene (5 bases). Trimming took off 2 bases at V and 0 bases at J, with 9 bases between the two ends. Germline loops: CDR1 MRHNA, CDR2 SNTAGT. CDR3 length: 15 amino acids. CDR3 coding DNA: TGTGCCAGCAGTGACAGGGCAGGGAGCACAGATACGCAGTATTTT. Its translation: CASSDRAGSTDTQYF.

The V call is TRBV7-9, the J call TRBJ2-5; TRBD2 aligns across 7 bases. Germline V gene sequence: CDR1 SEHNR, CDR2 FQNEAQ (reference sequence). CDR3 length: 14 amino acids. V was pared by 5 bases and J by 3 bases, with 6 bases of the junction left unmatched. The chain's CDR3 is CASSLLAREETQYF. CDR3 nucleotides: TGTGCCAGCAGCCTACTAGCGAGGGAAGAGACCCAGTACTTC.